In this sample, the clone carrying this TCR beta chain turned up once. Its antigen is as yet unknown. Oncomine TCR Beta short-read sequencing was applied to DNA from cultured CD4+ T cells. TCRdb redid the calling of the PCR reads with MiXCR, one entry per CDR3 protein. The data hold 11,000 to 15,000 distinct CDR3 sequences, with about 56% observed a single time. The data were obtained in a study of vaccination and CD4 T cells after COVID-19. Treatment indicated: roughly 11-day PBMC culture with coronavirus spike peptide pools or control peptides (ViraFEST assay). This CDR3 has 17 amino acids. The trim removed 8 bases at V and 11 bases at J, leaving 20 bases unmatched. Germline V CDR1 and CDR2: LNHDA, SQIVND (reference sequence).

Source: CD4+ T cells from blood, cultured in vitro, taken before SARS-CoV-2 vaccination. The chain recombines TRBV19 with TRBJ1-6, with 8 bases aligning to TRBD1. This TCR was recovered from a human donor who had recovered from COVID-19. CDR3 DNA sequence: TGTGCCAGTCGAACACGCGGGGGCCAGGGGGCTCCCGCACCCCTCCACTTT. Translated, it gives CASRTRGGQGAPAPLHF.